This T cell receptor beta chain was sequenced for a study of breast tumors, draining lymph nodes, adjacent tissues. Broader study findings: Luminal-like breast cancer showed significantly greater tumor-nontumor repertoire similarity than basal-like breast cancer did. The data were judged consistent with most tumor T cells coming from lymph node and expanding in tumor. Tumors had less TCR diversity than lymph nodes, more than nontumor tissue.

With respect to this clonotype: Antigen: not known. Because it lacks the conserved phenylalanine or tryptophan at the end, this CDR3 is likely a read error.

CDR1 and CDR2 from the germline V gene are SGHTA and FQGNSA. The CDR3 length is 13 residues. V lost 0 bases and J lost 5, with 7 bases in between. TCRdb independently ran MiXCR on the multiplex PCR reads; one entry per CDR3 protein. In the table there are 70,000 or so distinct CDR3 sequences, roughly 40% of which are singletons. The genes are TRBV7-2 and TRBJ2-5; D ambiguous. The specimen was breast tumor tissue. The clonotype was recovered from a female donor with breast cancer. Some clones in this sample may be carry-over from other donors' samples. The CDR3 DNA follows: TGTGCCAGCAGCTTAGCGGCTCATGAGACCCAGTACCTC. It yields the protein CASSLAAHETQYL.